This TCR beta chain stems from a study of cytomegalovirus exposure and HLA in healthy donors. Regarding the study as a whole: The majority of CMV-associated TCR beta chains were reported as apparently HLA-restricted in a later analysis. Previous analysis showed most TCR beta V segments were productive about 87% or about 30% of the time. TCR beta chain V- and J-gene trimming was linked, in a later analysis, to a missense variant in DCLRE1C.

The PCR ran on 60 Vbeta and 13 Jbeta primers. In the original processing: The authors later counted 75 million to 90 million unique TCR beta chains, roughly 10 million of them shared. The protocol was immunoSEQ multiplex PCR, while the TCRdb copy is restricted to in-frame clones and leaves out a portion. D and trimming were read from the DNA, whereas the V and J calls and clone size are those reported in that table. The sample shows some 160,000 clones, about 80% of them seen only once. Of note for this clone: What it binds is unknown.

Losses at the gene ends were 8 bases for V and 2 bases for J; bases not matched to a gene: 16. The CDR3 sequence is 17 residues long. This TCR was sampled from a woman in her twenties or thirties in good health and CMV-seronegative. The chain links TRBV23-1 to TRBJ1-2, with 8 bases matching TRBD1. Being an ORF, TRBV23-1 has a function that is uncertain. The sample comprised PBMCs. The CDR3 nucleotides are TGCGCCAGCGTCATGGCGGTTAGGACAGGGACAAACTATGGCTACACCTTC. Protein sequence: CASVMAVRTGTNYGYTF.